These T cell receptor beta chains were read from a single sample in a study of regulatory T cells in long-lasting Graves disease. TCRdb recomputed calls from the multiplex PCR reads with MiXCR, one row per CDR3 protein. This sample has roughly 610,000 distinct CDR3 sequences, with 15% to 20% found just once. The data also belong to a second study, concerning T cells in Graves' hyperthyroidism and ophthalmopathy.

The input for sequencing was peripheral blood mononuclear cells (PBMCs), taken at new diagnosis, from a patient treated with antithyroid drugs. These TCRs come from a man younger than 30 with Graves disease. Each CDR3 is given with its conserved first and last residue. The D gene is left open where the match is weak. Clone size is stated in some rows and not others, as once, few, many or a class when expanded.

J,D,size,V,DNA,CDR3
TRBJ1-2,-,many,TRBV27,TGTGCCAGCAGTTTATCACCAGGGGTGGGCTACACCTTC,CASSLSPGVGYTF
TRBJ1-5,TRBD1,many,TRBV20-1,TGCAGTGCTAGAAGACAGGGATTTCAGCCCCAGCATTTT,CSARRQGFQPQHF
TRBJ1-5,-,-,TRBV19,TGTGCCAGTAGTATAGCGGCGTGGGGCCAGCCCCAGCATTTT,CASSIAAWGQPQHF
TRBJ2-7,-,many,TRBV7-8,TGTGCCAGCAGCTTAGCGGACTGGTACGAGCAGTACTTC,CASSLADWYEQYF
TRBJ2-6,-,many,TRBV5-1,TGCGCCAGCAGCTCAGGGGACTCCGGGGCCAACGTCCTGACTTTC,CASSSGDSGANVLTF
TRBJ2-7,-,many,TRBV12-5,TGTGCTAGTGGTCGAGCGAGTCCCAGGGGCGAGCAGTACTTC,CASGRASPRGEQYF
TRBJ1-1,-,many,TRBV12-3/TRBV12-4,TGTGCCAGCAACCTAAACACTGAAGCTTTCTTT,CASNLNTEAFF
TRBJ1-5,-,few,TRBV2,TGTGCCAGCAGTGATGTAGGCAGGGAGCAGCCCCAGCATTTT,CASSDVGREQPQHF
TRBJ2-7,-,many,TRBV27,TGTGCCAGCAGCTCAACCCCAAACTATAGCGGCTACGAGCAGTACTTC,CASSSTPNYSGYEQYF
TRBJ1-3,TRBD1,-,TRBV7-9,TGTGCCAGCAGCCACTCTAGGCAGGGGGCGGAAAACACCATATATTTT,CASSHSRQGAENTIYF
TRBJ2-7,-,few,TRBV7-9,TGTGCCAGCAGCTCGGGGGTTGGCGAGCAGTACTTC,CASSSGVGEQYF
TRBJ1-4,TRBD1,-,TRBV5-1,TGCGCCAGCAGCTTGGGGCCACAGGGGTCCGGAGAAAAACTGTTTTTT,CASSLGPQGSGEKLFF
TRBJ2-1,TRBD2,-,TRBV12-3/TRBV12-4,TGTGCCAGCAGGCAAGCGACTAGCGGGAGCGGCTCCTACAATGAGCAGTTCTTC,CASRQATSGSGSYNEQFF
TRBJ2-2,-,few,TRBV9,TGTGCCAGCAGCGTAGGCAGGGTATGGACCGGGGAGCTGTTTTTT,CASSVGRVWTGELFF
TRBJ1-1,-,few,TRBV6-1,TGTGCCAGCAACCGGGAGGGTCGAAGAGCTTTCTTT,CASNREGRRAFF
TRBJ2-7,-,many,TRBV20-1,TGCAGTGCTAGATCGCAACAGGGATCCTACGAGCAGTACTTC,CSARSQQGSYEQYF
TRBJ2-1,-,many,TRBV7-8,TGTGCCAGCAGCCGCGGGGAGAGCTCCTACAATGAGCAGTTCTTC,CASSRGESSYNEQFF
TRBJ2-3,TRBD2,-,TRBV14,TGTGCCAGCAGCCAAATAGCGGGAGTCGGGGATACGCAGTATTTT,CASSQIAGVGDTQYF
TRBJ1-1,-,few,TRBV5-6,TGTGCCAGCAGCTCCTCTGGGGACCTTGAAGCTTTCTTT,CASSSSGDLEAFF
TRBJ1-1,TRBD1,many,TRBV12-3/TRBV12-4,TGTGCCAGCAGTTCCCTCGCAGACAGGGGTCCTGAAGCTTTCTTT,CASSSLADRGPEAFF
TRBJ2-5,TRBD1,-,TRBV20-1,TGCAGTGCAGGAGGGGACAGGGCCCAAGAGACCCAGTACTTC,CSAGGDRAQETQYF
TRBJ2-2,TRBD2,-,TRBV5-1,TGCGCCAGCAGACCTCTACTAGCGGGAGGTCACACCGGGGAGCTGTTTTTT,CASRPLLAGGHTGELFF
TRBJ1-1,-,many,TRBV2,TGTGCCAGCAGTGATCCCGACAGCCTGGGCACTGAAGCTTTCTTT,CASSDPDSLGTEAFF
TRBJ1-2,TRBD1,few,TRBV12-3/TRBV12-4,TGTGCCAGCAGTTTACGTCGGGACAGGGGGCAAGGCTACACCTTC,CASSLRRDRGQGYTF
TRBJ2-5,TRBD2,-,TRBV7-9,TGTGCCAGCAGCTCCCATGGGGGCGGGAGGGCCGAGGAGACCCAGTACTTC,CASSSHGGGRAEETQYF
TRBJ2-1,TRBD1,-,TRBV7-2,TGTGCCAGCAGCCCCGGGACAGGGGGCTTCTATGAGCAGTTCTTC,CASSPGTGGFYEQFF
TRBJ2-1,-,many,TRBV20-1,TGCAGTGCTAGTAACGGGAGAGCCTACAATGAGCAGTTCTTC,CSASNGRAYNEQFF
TRBJ1-2,-,few,TRBV30,TGTGCCGGGACTGCGGGTGGCTACACCTTC,CAGTAGGYTF
TRBJ2-1,-,few,TRBV19,TGTGCCAGTAGTAATCCCCGAGGACTCCAACGCGATGAGCAGTTCTTC,CASSNPRGLQRDEQFF
TRBJ2-3,-,-,TRBV7-9,TGTGCCAGCAGCTTAATCGAAAGCACAGATACGCAGTATTTT,CASSLIESTDTQYF
TRBJ1-1,TRBD1,many,TRBV15,TGTGCCACCAGCGGGGTTCTGGGACAGGGGCCCCAAGCTTTCTTT,CATSGVLGQGPQAFF